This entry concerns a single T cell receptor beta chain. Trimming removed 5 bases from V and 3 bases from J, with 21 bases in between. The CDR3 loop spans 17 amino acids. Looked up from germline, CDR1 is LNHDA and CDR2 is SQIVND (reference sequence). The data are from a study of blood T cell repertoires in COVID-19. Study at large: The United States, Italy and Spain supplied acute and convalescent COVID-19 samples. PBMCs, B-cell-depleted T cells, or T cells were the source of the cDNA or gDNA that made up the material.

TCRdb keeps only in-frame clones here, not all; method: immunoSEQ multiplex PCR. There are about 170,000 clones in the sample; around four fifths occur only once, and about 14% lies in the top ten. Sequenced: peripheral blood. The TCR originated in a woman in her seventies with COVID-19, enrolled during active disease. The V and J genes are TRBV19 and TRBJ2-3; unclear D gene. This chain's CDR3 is CASSPKIGGVGTDTQYF. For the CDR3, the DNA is TGTGCCAGTAGTCCAAAAATCGGCGGAGTAGGAACAGATACGCAGTATTTT.